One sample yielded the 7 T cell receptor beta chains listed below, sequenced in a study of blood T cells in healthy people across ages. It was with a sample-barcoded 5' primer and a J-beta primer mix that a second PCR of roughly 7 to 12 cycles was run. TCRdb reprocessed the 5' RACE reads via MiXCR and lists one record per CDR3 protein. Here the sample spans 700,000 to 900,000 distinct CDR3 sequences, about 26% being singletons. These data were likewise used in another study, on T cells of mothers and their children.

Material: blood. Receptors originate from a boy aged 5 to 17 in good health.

Here the CDR3 reads CASRPDRANTEAFF. The CDR3 DNA is TGTGCCAGCAGACCCGACAGGGCGAACACTGAAGCTTTCTTT. This chain uses TRBV6-6 with TRBJ1-1; 7 bases fit TRBD1. The CDR3 is 14 amino acids. Germline assignment: CDR1 MNHNY and CDR2 SVGAGI (reference sequence). V dropped 6 bases and J dropped 1; count of bases not matched to a gene: 5.

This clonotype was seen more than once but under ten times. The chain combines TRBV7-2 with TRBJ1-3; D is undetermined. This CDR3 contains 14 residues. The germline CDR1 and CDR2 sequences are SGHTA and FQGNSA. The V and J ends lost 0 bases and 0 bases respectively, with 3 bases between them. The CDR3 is CASSLARSGNTIYF. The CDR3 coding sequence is TGTGCCAGCAGCTTAGCCCGCTCTGGAAACACCATATATTTT.

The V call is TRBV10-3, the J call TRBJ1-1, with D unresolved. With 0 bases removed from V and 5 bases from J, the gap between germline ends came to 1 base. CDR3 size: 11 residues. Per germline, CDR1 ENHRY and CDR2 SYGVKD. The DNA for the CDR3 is TGTGCCATCAGTGAGTCTACTGAAGCTTTCTTT. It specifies CAISESTEAFF.

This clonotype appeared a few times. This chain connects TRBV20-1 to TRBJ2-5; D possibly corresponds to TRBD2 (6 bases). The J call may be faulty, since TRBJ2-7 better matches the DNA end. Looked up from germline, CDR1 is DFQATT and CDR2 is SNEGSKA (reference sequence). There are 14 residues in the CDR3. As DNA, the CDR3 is TGCAGTGCTAGAACTTGGCGGGGCGCCTACGAGCAGTACTTC. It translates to CSARTWRGAYEQYF.

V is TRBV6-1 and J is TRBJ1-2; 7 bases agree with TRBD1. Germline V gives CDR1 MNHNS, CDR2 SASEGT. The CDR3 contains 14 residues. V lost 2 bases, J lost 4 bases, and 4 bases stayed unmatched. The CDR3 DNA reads TGTGCCAGCAGTGAACAGGGGGGAGTCTATGGCTACACCTTC. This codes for CASSEQGGVYGYTF.

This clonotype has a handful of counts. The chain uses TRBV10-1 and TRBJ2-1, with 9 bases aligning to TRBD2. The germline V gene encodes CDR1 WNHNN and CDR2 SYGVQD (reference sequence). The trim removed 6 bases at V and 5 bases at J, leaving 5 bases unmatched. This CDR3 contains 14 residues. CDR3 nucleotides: TGCGCCAGCAGGGCAGCGGGGGGTAACAATGAGCAGTTCTTC. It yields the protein CASRAAGGNNEQFF.

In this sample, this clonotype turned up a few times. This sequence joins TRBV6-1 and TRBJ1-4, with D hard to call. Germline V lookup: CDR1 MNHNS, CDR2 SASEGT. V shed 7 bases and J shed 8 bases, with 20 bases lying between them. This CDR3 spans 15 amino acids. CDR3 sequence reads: CASTQEERESEKLFF. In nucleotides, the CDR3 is TGTGCCAGCACCCAGGAGGAGAGAGAGAGCGAAAAACTGTTTTTT.